This TCR beta chain was captured in a study of shared clonotypes between healthy human individuals. Study-wide findings and caveats: Non-shared clonotypes were found to have lower generation probabilities than the clonotypes that were shared by all four of the sorted-subset donors. Larger estimated richness was generally recorded for naive subsets relative to memory subsets.

All participating donors were Caucasian adults from Nashville, Tennessee. Some clones are missing from TCRdb's copy, which holds only in-frame ones; the method was immunoSEQ multiplex PCR. Of approximately 2,300,000 clones detected, around 93% appear once; the ten largest clones hold approximately 0.39%. In germline, CDR1 is KGHSH, CDR2 LQKENI. The V end was cut by 4 bases, the J end by 6 bases, with 25 bases between. This CDR3 contains 17 residues. Remarks on this clone: Antigen specificity is unknown.

This receptor was taken from a man between 18 and 35 years old in good health. Some clones in this sample may be carry-over from other donors' samples. The chain is built from TRBV18 and TRBJ2-7; the D gene could be TRBD1 or TRBD2 (7 bases each). Sequences were obtained from naive CD4+ T cells from PBMCs. Regarding subset: CD45RA+ positively selected. The CDR3 DNA is TGTGCCAGCTCACTACAGGGGAACGCGGGAGCGGTAAGCGAGCAGTACTTC. It translates to CASSLQGNAGAVSEQYF. The full variable domain, rest sourced from reference TRBV18 and TRBJ2-7, is NAGVMQNPRHLVRRRGQEARLRCSPMKGHSHVYWYRQLPEEGLKFMVYLQKENIIDESGMPKERFSAEFPKEGPSILRIQQVVRGDSAAYFCASSLQGNAGAVSEQYFGPGTRLTVT.